This TCR beta chain was recovered during a study of control samples from healthy donors and cancer patients. The CDR3 runs 14 residues. Germline CDR1 SEHNR, CDR2 FQNEAQ (reference sequence). Trimming took 4 bases from V and 4 from J; bases not matched to a gene: 5. Here immunoSEQ multiplex PCR was the method, and the copy in TCRdb shows in-frame clones only, minus some. The table records around 130,000 clones, 89% of them present only once. The chain is built from TRBV7-9 and TRBJ2-7; TRBD1 matches at 9 bases. The sequence came from a man in his fifties with head and neck cancer. Sample: PBMCs. The CDR3 loop is CASSSGTGSYEQYF. For the CDR3, the DNA is TGTGCCAGCAGCTCCGGGACAGGGTCATACGAGCAGTACTTC.